This T cell receptor beta chain was captured by sequencing in a study of T cells in Graves' hyperthyroidism and ophthalmopathy (dated by TCRdb to about 2019). Notes on the research overall: Peripheral blood samples were taken at initial diagnosis, before any treatment was given. After sampling, hyperthyroidism patients received methimazole starting at 30 mg daily, and ophthalmopathy patients received high-dose intravenous methylprednisolone. For training and testing, the approximately 97 patients in the discovery cohort were randomly divided in a 7:3 ratio. An independent validation cohort of about 20 hyperthyroidism patients and approximately 16 patients who later progressed to ophthalmopathy tested prospective prediction of ophthalmopathy. A discovery cohort of about 100 patients, approximately 45 with Graves' ophthalmopathy and 57 with stable Graves' hyperthyroidism, was used to find distinguishing TCR V-J signatures. TCR Vbeta CDR3 sequencing of 130 to 150 peripheral blood samples (over 40 ophthalmopathy, approximately 80 hyperthyroidism and roughly 17 progressor patients) is reported in the paper. The study also compared thyroid tissue and blood T-cell repertoires from over 5 Graves' hyperthyroidism patients. The study at large found these results: No statistical method was used to fix the sample size in advance, and group allocation was not hidden from the investigators. Most expanded thyroid clonotypes (frequency above 0.001) were also detected in blood, a finding suggesting that blood repertoires may reflect thyroid immune responses. In validation, the model predicted progression to ophthalmopathy a median of about 6 months before onset, with over 55% sensitivity and almost 75% specificity. Ophthalmopathy was separated from stable hyperthyroidism by a 13 V-J signature model, with approximately 85% sensitivity and about 81% specificity obtained in cross-validation and 80%/75% obtained in testing.

The germline V gene provides CDR1 SGHRS and CDR2 YFSETQ. V is cut by 2 bases and J by 6 bases, and the space between the germline ends is 13 bases. The CDR3 runs 14 amino acids, cysteine and phenylalanine included. The kept DNA is CDR3 alone, 42 bases in frame from the first base. Details on this clonotype: This receptor's antigen is unknown. No base qualities exist here, and no much larger clone lies one base off it.

Hyperthyroidism patients were newly diagnosed, had a disease duration of under 2 months, and were aged 18 to 65 years. Patients with uncontrolled infections, other autoimmune diseases, pregnancy or lactation were excluded. Diagnoses were based on clinical symptoms, serum thyroxine and TRAb, thyroid ultrasound and orbital computed tomography. For progressor patients, blood was drawn at the first diagnosis of hyperthyroidism, before any ophthalmopathy symptoms had appeared. PBMCs were separated from 7.5 to 10 ml of fresh peripheral blood using Ficoll-Paque density gradient centrifugation. Progressor patients were defined as those initially diagnosed with Graves' hyperthyroidism in whom ophthalmopathy developed during follow-up. Total RNA was extracted with Trizol reagent, and quality was checked on an Agilent 2100 Bioanalyzer. Amplification of TCR beta CDR3 regions was carried out from RNA transcripts. The first round of RT-PCR for the TCR CDR3 was performed with the HTBI primer set and the Qiagen OneStep RT-PCR kit. A second multiplex PCR round built the libraries, followed by size selection and purification. Libraries were sequenced paired-end with 100 bp reads on an Illumina HiSeq2000. The paper's data handling went like this. SOAPnuke was used to process the raw data, with reads discarded if the reads contained adapters or uncalled bases, had a mean Phred below 15, or lacked an exact constant-primer or identifier match. High-quality paired reads were merged with COPE v1.2.5, and unique nucleotide sequences were defined as clonotypes. MiTCR v1.1 was used to align the clonotypes against IMGT TRBV, TRBD and TRBJ reference segments. The analysis was restricted to V-J combinations with a frequency above 0.0001, which together covered about 99% of the repertoires. The TCS score was defined as the ratio of F50 (clonal expansion) to E x V (chaos), calculated using BLOSUM62-based TCRdist between CDR3 peptides within each V-J. Welch's t-statistics and random forest reduced approximately 520 V-J features to under 15, which were used in a naive Bayes classifier (R e1071). TCRdb ran its own pipeline on the public reads, namely fastp trimming at Q25 and MiXCR clone calling, and kept in-frame beta chains. Under each unique CDR3 protein, matching rows form one entry showing the most common genes and DNA. TCRdb's processing, not the authors', yielded these V and J calls. This sample holds around 700,000 distinct CDR3 sequences; around 20% were observed only once. The ten most abundant clones make up about a sixth of the sample.

The receptor's source is a woman aged 45-60 years with Graves' hyperthyroidism that later progressed to Graves' ophthalmopathy. The rearrangement joined TRBV5-1 to TRBJ2-3, with the D segment identity uncertain. Material for sequencing was blood. For the CDR3, the sequence is CASSLVAVTDTQYF. DNA sequence: TGCGCCAGCAGCTTAGTAGCAGTCACGGATACGCAGTATTTT.